A single sample is the source of the 27 T cell receptor beta chains below, sequenced in a study of blood T cell repertoires in COVID-19. The method was immunoSEQ multiplex PCR; TCRdb's version includes in-frame clones alone and lacks a portion of them. The data contain over 100,000 clones, about 89% of them singletons. Source material: peripheral blood. These receptors all come from a human donor in a cohort sampled during active COVID-19.

This chain's CDR3 is CASNEGARETQYF. The DNA of the CDR3 is TGCGCCAGCAATGAGGGGGCGCGGGAGACCCAGTACTTC. This chain uses TRBV5-1 with TRBJ2-5; 7 bases line up with TRBD1. CDR1 and CDR2 from the germline V gene are SGHRS and YFSETQ. The CDR3 covers 13 residues. The V gene end was trimmed by 6 bases and the J gene end by 5 bases; junction bases not matched to a gene: 7.

J is TRBJ2-2 and V is TRBV4-3, with D perhaps TRBD2 (5 bases). The germline V and J ends were trimmed by 0 bases and 6 bases, with 14 bases remaining between them. The CDR3 has 16 residues. Germline values: CDR1 LGHNA, CDR2 YSLEER. The CDR3 loop reads CASSQDGRGWSGELFF. The CDR3 coding sequence is TGCGCCAGCAGCCAAGATGGCCGGGGTTGGTCCGGGGAGCTGTTTTTT.

The chain recombines TRBV7-3 with TRBJ1-2, with 8 bases fitting TRBD1. The germline V gene encodes CDR1 SGHTA and CDR2 FQGTGA. After removal of 4 bases from V and 7 bases from J, the junction contained 5 bases not matched to a gene. The CDR3 sequence is 13 residues long. CDR3 protein: CASSSQGGRGYTF. For the CDR3, the DNA is TGTGCCAGCAGCTCACAGGGGGGGCGTGGCTACACCTTC.

The V gene is TRBV6-5, the J gene TRBJ2-1, with 12 nucleotides matching TRBD2. Germline V gives CDR1 MNHEY, CDR2 SVGAGI. The J segment lost 1 base and the V segment lost 4 bases, leaving 2 bases of the junction unmatched. The CDR3 is 16 amino acids. The CDR3: CASSSTSGGSYNEQFF. The DNA of the CDR3 is TGTGCCAGCAGTTCTACTAGCGGGGGGTCCTACAATGAGCAGTTCTTC.

This clone occurred once. V is TRBV5-1 and J is TRBJ1-3; 7 positions match TRBD1. Looked up from germline, CDR1 is SGHRS and CDR2 is YFSETQ. V was pared by 5 bases and J by 3 bases, with 5 bases of the junction left unmatched. This CDR3 is 14 amino acids long. In nucleotides, the CDR3 is TGCGCCAGCAGGGAGACAGGGAGTGGAAACACCATATATTTT. The encoded protein is CASRETGSGNTIYF.

This rearrangement joins TRBV7-8 to TRBJ2-7; TRBD1 matches 10 bases. The junction had 6 bases not matched to a gene; V was cut back by 5 bases and J by 5 bases. Germline loops: CDR1 SGHVS, CDR2 FQNEAQ. The CDR3 spans 14 residues. The CDR3 coding sequence is TGTGCCAGCAGCCCCGGGACAGGGGTTAACGAGCAGTACTTC. Its protein is CASSPGTGVNEQYF.

This rearrangement joins TRBV19 to TRBJ2-2; D might be TRBD2 (5 bases). The V and J ends lost 3 bases and 2 bases respectively, with 13 bases between them. CDR1 is LNHDA and CDR2 is SQIVND in the germline V gene (reference sequence). The CDR3 contains 16 residues. Here the CDR3 reads CASSMVKGSNTGELFF. The CDR3 nucleotides are TGTGCCAGTAGTATGGTGAAAGGGAGTAACACCGGGGAGCTGTTTTTT.

CDR3 sequence reads: CASQGLAGRDTQYF. The CDR3 DNA is TGTGCCAGCCAAGGACTAGCGGGGCGAGATACGCAGTATTTT. The rearrangement links TRBV6-5 to TRBJ2-3, with TRBD2 matching 12 bases. The CDR3 consists of 14 residues. V dropped 8 bases and J dropped 5; count of bases not matched to a gene: 5. Looked up from germline, CDR1 is MNHEY and CDR2 is SVGAGI.

The chain is built from TRBV12-3 or TRBV12-4 and TRBJ2-3; possibly TRBD2 for D (6 bases). The CDR3 totals 13 residues. Between the trimmed V and J ends, which lost 4 bases and 1 base, there was a span of 6 bases. CDR3 residues: CASSSSGTDTQYF. The DNA of the CDR3 is TGTGCCAGCAGTTCTAGCGGCACAGATACGCAGTATTTT.

The chain is built from TRBV7-3 and TRBJ2-4, with TRBD1 identical over 11 bases. CDR3 length equals 16 residues. Trimming at V came to 2 bases and at J to 6 bases, leaving 6 bases not matched to a gene. Per germline, CDR1 SGHTA and CDR2 FQGTGA. For the CDR3, the DNA is TGTGCCAGCAGCTTACCCGGACAGGGGGCAGGAAACATTCAGTACTTC. It is translated as CASSLPGQGAGNIQYF.

On this clone itself: At the DNA level, this CDR3 is encoded by other sequences in the same sample as well. The rearrangement joins TRBV30 to TRBJ1-4, with D maybe TRBD1 (5 bases). With 2 bases removed from V and 4 bases from J, the gap between germline ends came to 8 bases. This CDR3 spans 13 amino acids. Germline CDR1 reads GTSNPN; CDR2 reads SVGIG (reference sequence). CDR3 loop: CAWSTRDNEKLFF. Here the CDR3 DNA reads TGTGCCTGGAGTACCAGGGATAATGAAAAACTGTTTTTT.

This clone was observed once. The CDR3 spells CATSRRTGGTNEKLFF. Here the CDR3 DNA reads TGTGCCACCAGCAGACGGACAGGGGGGACTAATGAAAAACTGTTTTTT. The rearrangement uses TRBV15 and TRBJ1-4; TRBD1 aligns across 10 bases. The CDR3 is 16 amino acids. The V gene end was trimmed by 2 bases and the J gene end by 2 bases; junction bases not matched to a gene: 2. Germline V gene lookup returns CDR1 LNHNV and CDR2 YYDKDF (reference sequence).

This clone was found once. V usage is TRBV28 and J usage is TRBJ2-7, with D possibly TRBD2 on 6 matching bases. This CDR3 region has 19 residues. The V and J ends lost 5 bases and 1 base respectively, with 27 bases between them. Germline V lookup: CDR1 MDHEN, CDR2 SYDVKM. The CDR3 sequence is CASSHGPQRVTSRSYEQYF. In nucleotides, the CDR3 is TGTGCCAGCAGTCACGGTCCCCAGCGGGTAACGAGTAGGTCCTACGAGCAGTACTTC. Combining the CDR3 with reference TRBV28 and TRBJ2-7 gives the whole variable domain DVKVTQSSRYLVKRTGEKVFLECVQDMDHENMFWYRQDPGLGLRLIYFSYDVKMKEKGDIPEGYSVSREKKERFSLILESASTNQTSMYLCASSHGPQRVTSRSYEQYFGPGTRLTVT.

This chain joins TRBV7-8 and TRBJ1-4; 8 positions match TRBD1. The ends lost 6 bases at V and 4 bases at J; junction bases unmatched: 10. This CDR3 spans 16 amino acids. CDR1 is SGHVS, CDR2 FQNEAQ, per germline. CDR3 sequence: CASSPRGTGINEKLFF. The CDR3 DNA is TGTGCCAGCAGTCCTAGAGGGACAGGCATTAATGAAAAACTGTTTTTT.

This chain links TRBV30 with TRBJ1-5; D remains unclear. V was pared by 0 bases and J by 5 bases, with 14 bases between. The CDR3 covers 15 residues. Germline V gene sequence: CDR1 GTSNPN, CDR2 SVGIG (reference sequence). The CDR3 spells CAWSVLAGYDQPQHF. As DNA, the CDR3 is TGTGCCTGGAGTGTACTTGCGGGGTACGATCAGCCCCAGCATTTT.

In this sample, this clone turned up once. The chain is built from TRBV6-5 and TRBJ1-6; no clear D gene. V lost 6 bases and J 0 bases, leaving 3 bases between the germline ends. This CDR3 has 13 amino acids. From germline, CDR1 is MNHEY and CDR2 SVGAGI. The CDR3 DNA reads TGTGCCAGCAGAGCCTCCTATAATTCACCCCTCCACTTT. This codes for CASRASYNSPLHF.

The rearrangement uses TRBV5-4 and TRBJ2-1; no definite D call. With 2 bases removed from V and 0 bases from J, the gap between germline ends came to 9 bases. There are 15 residues in the CDR3. Germline-derived CDR1 and CDR2 are SGHNT and YYREEE (reference sequence). As DNA, the CDR3 is TGTGCCAGCAGCTTAGAACCCAGCTCCTACAATGAGCAGTTCTTC. Its translation: CASSLEPSSYNEQFF.

This rearrangement joins TRBV18 to TRBJ1-2, with 7 nucleotides matching TRBD1. The ends lost 3 bases at V and 4 bases at J; junction bases unmatched: 8. Germline CDR1 reads KGHSH; CDR2 reads LQKENI. CDR3 length: 15 residues. This CDR3 reads CASSPGQERTYGYTF. Here the CDR3 DNA reads TGTGCCAGCTCACCTGGACAGGAGAGGACCTATGGCTACACCTTC.

This chain links TRBV10-3 with TRBJ1-4, with D unresolved. The germline CDR1 and CDR2 sequences are ENHRY and SYGVKD. The CDR3 has 16 amino acids. Trimming shortened V by 0 bases and J by 5 bases, and 13 bases separated the two germline ends. Written as DNA, the CDR3 is TGTGCCATCAGTGAGTCTGGGAGAGGGAAAAATGAAAAACTGTTTTTT. Translated, it gives CAISESGRGKNEKLFF.

The chain carries TRBV6-5 and TRBJ2-7; a weak D match, TRBD1 (6 bases). With 8 bases removed from V and 0 bases from J, the gap between germline ends came to 14 bases. The V gene's germline CDR1 is MNHEY and CDR2 SVGAGI. The CDR3 has 14 amino acids. The DNA of the CDR3 is TGTGCCAGCTTCCCAACAGGGTTCTCCTACGAGCAGTACTTC. It specifies CASFPTGFSYEQYF.

V usage is TRBV28 and J usage is TRBJ1-1, with 8 bases matching TRBD1. The germline gives CDR1 MDHEN, CDR2 SYDVKM. The CDR3 covers 14 residues. J was trimmed by 2 bases and V by 5 bases; bases with no gene match: 4. This CDR3 is CASSLGTGNTEAFF. In DNA, the CDR3 is TGTGCCAGCAGTCTTGGGACAGGAAACACTGAAGCTTTCTTT.

V and J are TRBV28 and TRBJ1-2; 11 bases map to TRBD1. The CDR3 covers 15 residues. Germline assignment: CDR1 MDHEN and CDR2 SYDVKM. The V segment lost 3 bases and the J segment 7 bases; nucleotides outside the gene matches: 7. The CDR3 sequence is CASSFSSGTGGGYTF. The CDR3 nucleotides are TGTGCCAGCAGTTTTTCTTCCGGGACAGGGGGTGGCTACACCTTC.

This clone was seen just once. The chain has TRBV7-9 and TRBJ1-2; 7 bases agree with TRBD1. This CDR3 contains 17 residues. Per germline, CDR1 SEHNR and CDR2 FQNEAQ (reference sequence). V trimming: 5 bases; J trimming: 2 bases; junction bases outside the gene matches: 14. CDR3 sequence reads: CASSTPRGVDLNYGYTF. The CDR3, as DNA: TGTGCCAGCAGCACACCCAGGGGGGTGGATCTCAACTATGGCTACACCTTC.

The CDR3 nucleotides read TGTGCCAGCTCACAAACCCGGGGGGTCTGGACCCCTAACTATGGCTACACCTTC. This gives the protein CASSQTRGVWTPNYGYTF. The chain is built from TRBV18 and TRBJ1-2; D is perhaps TRBD1 (5 bases). The V gene lost 4 bases and the J gene lost 0 bases, with 21 bases spanning the gap. CDR3 length equals 18 residues. In germline, CDR1 is KGHSH, CDR2 LQKENI.

The V gene is TRBV7-2, the J gene TRBJ1-2; no firm D call. Germline V lookup: CDR1 SGHTA, CDR2 FQGNSA. The CDR3 spans 14 residues. Trimming removed 4 bases at V and 4 bases at J, with 13 bases between. CDR3 sequence: CASSSNPSSYGYTF. The CDR3 DNA is TGTGCCAGCAGCTCTAACCCTTCGAGCTATGGCTACACCTTC.

This chain uses TRBV28 with TRBJ1-2; 7 bases fit TRBD1. Looked up from germline, CDR1 is MDHEN and CDR2 is SYDVKM. CDR3 length: 14 residues. V was pared by 1 base and J by 4 bases, with 3 bases of the junction left unmatched. This CDR3 reads CASSLSQGVYGYTF. The DNA of the CDR3 is TGTGCCAGCAGTTTATCCCAGGGGGTCTATGGCTACACCTTC.

The chain carries TRBV5-8 and TRBJ2-1, with TRBD2 matching over 7 bases. Per the germline V gene, CDR1 is SGHTS and CDR2 is YDEGEE. V lost 4 bases and J lost 7; bases outside the gene matches: 8. The CDR3 has 14 residues. The DNA for the CDR3 is TGTGCCAGCAGCGGCGGACTAGTCCGGAATGAGCAGTTCTTC. It yields the protein CASSGGLVRNEQFF.